These 10 T cell receptor beta chains were all obtained from the same sample, sequenced in a study of response to subunit inactivated influenza vaccine. TCRdb recomputed calls from the RT-PCR reads with MiXCR, one row per CDR3 protein. The table has over 650,000 distinct CDR3 sequences, 15% to 20% seen once. The source was PBMCs from blood, collected about 5 days after vaccination. Receptors were obtained from a man aged 45-60 years who received an inactivated influenza vaccine.

This clonotype was observed a handful of times. The genes are TRBV12-3 or TRBV12-4 and TRBJ2-7, with 7 bases identical to TRBD1. V gave up 4 bases and J gave up 9 bases; unmatched junction bases: 9. CDR3 length equals 13 residues. CDR3 sequence: CASSSYTGVVQYF. As DNA, the CDR3 is TGTGCCAGCAGTTCTTACACAGGGGTAGTGCAGTACTTC.

V usage is TRBV10-3 and J usage is TRBJ1-6; D gene unclear. The V gene lost 11 bases and the J gene lost 5 bases, with 13 bases spanning the gap. The CDR3 has 13 amino acids. Per germline, CDR1 ENHRY and CDR2 SYGVKD. For the CDR3, the DNA is TGTGCCGCCGGGGATTCCAATAATTCACCCCTCCACTTT. Translation gives CAAGDSNNSPLHF.

The sample holds a few counts of this clonotype. The chain has TRBV7-3 and TRBJ2-1; D might be TRBD2 (5 bases). This CDR3 is built from 21 residues. Trimming removed 0 bases from V and 0 bases from J, with 24 bases in between. Germline-derived CDR1 and CDR2 are SGHTA and FQGTGA. CDR3 DNA sequence: TGTGCCAGCAGCTTAACCCCAAAACCCCACGAGGGAGCAGGCTCCTACAATGAGCAGTTCTTC. Translated, it gives CASSLTPKPHEGAGSYNEQFF.

The chain recombines TRBV6-5 with TRBJ1-2, with no clear D. The CDR3 contains 12 residues. V was shortened by 0 bases and J by 8 bases, with 7 bases between the two germline ends. The germline V gene has CDR1 MNHEY and CDR2 SVGAGI. The CDR3 protein is CASSYSHSGYTF. The CDR3 coding sequence is TGTGCCAGCAGTTACTCGCACAGCGGCTACACCTTC.

This chain uses TRBV20-1 with TRBJ1-1, with D uncertain. The CDR3 totals 12 residues. CDR1 is DFQATT, CDR2 SNEGSKA, per germline (reference sequence). The ends were cut back, 5 bases at V and 6 bases at J, with 13 bases in the middle. This CDR3 is CSAPEVAAEAFF. The CDR3 DNA follows: TGCAGTGCTCCCGAAGTTGCGGCTGAAGCTTTCTTT.

This clonotype occurred a few times. The chain uses TRBV11-2 and TRBJ2-7; D gene ambiguous. Germline assignment: CDR1 SGHAT and CDR2 FQNNGV. Trimming took off 1 base at V and 7 bases at J, with 11 bases between the two ends. This CDR3 has 13 residues. This CDR3 is CASSLGDSWEQYF. The DNA of the CDR3 is TGTGCCAGCAGCTTAGGGGATTCCTGGGAGCAGTACTTC. The entire variable domain, with the rest obtained from reference TRBV11-2 and TRBJ2-7, is as follows: EAGVAQSPRYKIIEKRQSVAFWCNPISGHATLYWYQQILGQGPKLLIQFQNNGVVDDSQLPKDRFSAERLKGVDSTLKIQPAKLEDSAVYLCASSLGDSWEQYFGPGTRLTVT.

V and J are TRBV6-1 and TRBJ1-5, with 7 bases aligning to TRBD1. Germline assignment: CDR1 MNHNS and CDR2 SASEGT. The CDR3 sequence is 14 residues long. The junction had 10 bases not matched to a gene; V was cut back by 7 bases and J by 7 bases. CDR3 loop: CASKKTGRNQPQHF. Written as DNA, the CDR3 is TGTGCCAGCAAGAAGACAGGGCGGAACCAGCCCCAGCATTTT.

As to this clonotype: Germline is not matched at one junction end, which may reflect a read error. The V and J genes are TRBV20-1 and TRBJ1-1; no definite D call. Germline V lookup: CDR1 DFQATT, CDR2 SNEGSKA (reference sequence). The CDR3 consists of 16 residues. The CDR3, as DNA: TGCTGTGCTAGAGAAGGTCTACCGAGGGCGAACACTGAAGCTTTCTTT. This sequence encodes CCAREGLPRANTEAFF.

This clonotype was seen many times. This rearrangement joins TRBV4-2 to TRBJ2-3, with TRBD1 matching 9 bases. The length of the CDR3 is 18 residues. CDR1 and CDR2 from the germline V gene are LGHNA and YNFKEQ. The V segment lost 4 bases and the J segment 1 base; nucleotides outside the gene matches: 12. CDR3 nucleotide sequence: TGTGCCAGCAGCCCATCGACCGGGACAGGGACCCGCACAGATACGCAGTATTTT. Encoded protein: CASSPSTGTGTRTDTQYF.

The table lists this clonotype with a few counts. The chain has TRBV7-2 and TRBJ1-3; no reliable D call. The CDR3 loop spans 16 amino acids. The V gene lost 5 bases and the J gene lost 0 bases, with 14 bases spanning the gap. CDR1 is SGHTA and CDR2 is FQGNSA in the germline V gene. The CDR3 protein is CASSKDWLSSGNTIYF. CDR3 sequence (DNA): TGTGCCAGCAGCAAGGACTGGTTAAGCTCTGGAAACACCATATATTTT. Supplemented by reference TRBV7-2 and TRBJ1-3, the full variable domain reads GAGVSQSPSNKVTEKGKDVELRCDPISGHTALYWYRQSLGQGLEFLIYFQGNSAPDKSGLPSDRFSAERTGGSVSTLTIQRTQQEDSAVYLCASSKDWLSSGNTIYFGEGSWLTVV.